Below are 20 T cell receptor beta chains sequenced from a single sample in a study of Graves' ophthalmopathy and Graves' hyperthyroidism. Amplification of the TCR beta CDR3 regions used RNA transcripts (as template). Following a first-round RT-PCR that used HTBI primers, a second-round multiplex PCR was carried out. One entry per CDR3 protein, called by TCRdb with MiXCR from the multiplex PCR reads. The profile shows about 240,000 distinct CDR3 sequences, about 46% of them singletons. Specimen: peripheral blood. These receptors originate from an adult man with Graves' ophthalmopathy.

To note about this clonotype: Lacking the conserved final phenylalanine or tryptophan, this CDR3 likely reflects a read error. The chain is built from TRBV7-9 and TRBJ1-4; tentative D call: TRBD1 (5 bases). Trimming shortened V by 6 bases and J by 14 bases, and 19 bases separated the two germline ends. The germline V gene encodes CDR1 SEHNR and CDR2 FQNEAQ (reference sequence). The CDR3 has 13 amino acids. The CDR3 sequence: CASSLSAGRGLFS. CDR3 DNA: TGTGCCAGCAGTTTATCGGCGGGACGAGGGCTGTTTTCT.

The V gene is TRBV20-1, the J gene TRBJ2-1; tentatively, D is TRBD1 or TRBD2 (6 bases each). The germline V gene has CDR1 DFQATT and CDR2 SNEGSKA (reference sequence). There are 14 residues in the CDR3. Trimming shortened V by 4 bases and J by 4 bases, and 14 bases separated the two germline ends. For the CDR3, the DNA is TGCAGTGCTACCGGGGGCTATATTTACAATGAGCAGTTCTTC. Translation gives CSATGGYIYNEQFF.

This clonotype was seen ten or more times. The genes are TRBV24-1 and TRBJ1-2, with a weak D call TRBD1 (5 bases). Germline V gives CDR1 KGHDR, CDR2 SFDVKD. Trimming shortened V by 2 bases and J by 1 base, and 7 bases separated the two germline ends. CDR3 length: 14 residues. The CDR3 DNA is TGTGCCACCAGTGATTCGCAGGGTAACTATGGCTACACCTTC. Protein: CATSDSQGNYGYTF.

This clonotype was recorded at least ten times. V usage is TRBV6-5 and J usage is TRBJ1-5, with 7 bases lining up with TRBD1. Trimming at V came to 10 bases and at J to 2 bases, leaving 5 bases not matched to a gene. The CDR3 runs 13 residues. Germline V gene sequence: CDR1 MNHEY, CDR2 SVGAGI. This CDR3 reads CATRQGRNQPQHF. The CDR3 coding sequence is TGTGCCACCCGACAGGGCCGCAATCAGCCCCAGCATTTT.

This chain connects TRBV15 to TRBJ2-6; 8 bases agree with TRBD2. This CDR3 comprises 18 residues. Germline CDR1 and CDR2: LNHNV and YYDKDF (reference sequence). V was pared by 1 base and J by 2 bases, with 7 bases of the junction left unmatched. CDR3 in DNA: TGTGCCACCAGCAGAGGGACTAGCCTTCAACCTGGGGCCAACGTCCTGACTTTC. It is translated as CATSRGTSLQPGANVLTF.

The chain carries TRBV20-1 and TRBJ1-3; D gene unclear. The germline gives CDR1 DFQATT, CDR2 SNEGSKA (reference sequence). CDR3 length: 12 amino acids. Trimming removed 7 bases at V and 0 bases at J, with 7 bases between. In DNA form, the CDR3 reads TGCAGTGGGCTCGGCTCTGGAAACACCATATATTTT. As protein: CSGLGSGNTIYF.

The gene calls are TRBV6-5 and TRBJ1-5; D is unresolved. Germline CDR1 and CDR2: MNHEY and SVGAGI. V was trimmed by 0 bases and J by 0 bases, leaving 6 bases between them. CDR3 size: 15 residues. DNA for the CDR3: TGTGCCAGCAGTTACTCGTCAGTTAGCAATCAGCCCCAGCATTTT. It codes for CASSYSSVSNQPQHF.

This clonotype was seen only a few times. V and J are TRBV28 and TRBJ1-2; 10 bases are a match to TRBD1. CDR3 size: 16 residues. Germline lookup yields CDR1 MDHEN and CDR2 SYDVKM. V was clipped by 6 bases and J by 2 bases; unmatched bases: 9. Here the CDR3 DNA reads TGTGCCAGCAGGACAGGGGGCGGAATGAAGAACTATGGCTACACCTTC. It is translated as CASRTGGGMKNYGYTF.

This chain joins TRBV7-3 and TRBJ2-7; TRBD1 matches 7 bases. The CDR3 runs 15 residues. Germline V gene sequence: CDR1 SGHTA, CDR2 FQGTGA. V lost 4 bases to trimming and J lost 0 bases; unmatched junction nucleotides: 6. The CDR3 DNA sequence: TGTGCCAGCAGCTCATCCGGGACAGTCTCCTACGAGCAGTACTTC. It codes for CASSSSGTVSYEQYF.

The chain recombines TRBV19 with TRBJ2-5, with D unclear. Germline V CDR1 and CDR2: LNHDA, SQIVND (reference sequence). This CDR3 has 13 residues. Trimming shortened V by 5 bases and J by 5 bases, and 12 bases separated the two germline ends. Here the CDR3 DNA reads TGTGCCAGTAGTTCTGACGGGCGGGAGACCCAGTACTTC. Translating gives CASSSDGRETQYF.

V gene TRBV3-1 combines with J gene TRBJ2-7, with D possibly being TRBD1 or TRBD2 (5 bases each). Trimming took 4 bases from V and 4 from J, leaving 14 bases between them. The germline V gene encodes CDR1 LGHDT and CDR2 YNNKEL (reference sequence). This CDR3 is 14 amino acids long. The CDR3 is CASSPTERVYEQYF. CDR3 coding DNA: TGTGCCAGCAGCCCGACAGAGAGGGTATACGAGCAGTACTTC.

A few counts support this clonotype. The CDR3 sequence: CASSQRGGYTEAFF. DNA for the CDR3: TGTGCCAGCAGCCAAAGGGGGGGTTACACTGAAGCTTTCTTT. The chain joins TRBV7-2 to TRBJ1-1, with D maybe TRBD1 (6 bases). This CDR3 is built from 14 residues. Germline V gene lookup returns CDR1 SGHTA and CDR2 FQGNSA. V lost 5 bases and J lost 3, with 13 bases in between.

This clonotype was recorded a few times. The chain is built from TRBV24-1 and TRBJ2-7; TRBD1 matches at 7 bases. The CDR3 has 16 amino acids. Unmatched junction bases numbered 9, after V lost 4 bases and J lost 1 base. The germline V gene has CDR1 KGHDR and CDR2 SFDVKD. In DNA, the CDR3 is TGTGCCACCAGTGACTTGGGACAGACGGGTTCCTACGAGCAGTACTTC. Translated, it gives CATSDLGQTGSYEQYF.

This clonotype was seen ten or more times. The J gene is TRBJ2-2, the V gene TRBV29-1, with D unclear. The V end was cut by 3 bases, the J end by 2 bases, with 7 bases between. The CDR3 is made up of 13 amino acids. The germline gives CDR1 SQVTM, CDR2 ANQGSEA. CDR3 sequence reads: CSVEGSNTGELFF. In DNA form, the CDR3 reads TGCAGCGTTGAGGGCTCCAACACCGGGGAGCTGTTTTTT.

This clonotype was observed a handful of times. The germline gene is not matched at one end of the junction; a read error may be the cause. The chain recombines TRBV7-2 with TRBJ2-2; D call uncertain. The CDR3 is made up of 13 amino acids. Germline lookup yields CDR1 SGHTA and CDR2 FQGNSA. CDR3 bases: TGTGCCAGCAGCTCCGGCCGTGCCAATGAGCAGTTTTTT. Its translation: CASSSGRANEQFF.

CDR3 sequence reads: CASSVEGGGKETQYF. The CDR3 DNA is TGTGCCAGCAGTGTTGAGGGCGGGGGAAAGGAGACCCAGTACTTC. The V call is TRBV2, the J call TRBJ2-5, with 7 bases identical to TRBD2. V dropped 4 bases and J dropped 5; count of bases not matched to a gene: 10. The CDR3 is 15 residues long. The V gene's germline CDR1 is SNHLY and CDR2 FYNNEI.

The chain joins TRBV6-6 to TRBJ2-3, with TRBD1 as a possible D gene (5 bases). The CDR3 contains 12 residues. From germline, CDR1 is MNHNY and CDR2 SVGAGI (reference sequence). Trimming cost V 6 bases and J 8 bases, with 12 bases left between them. The CDR3 region has the DNA TGTGCCAGCAGCCAGGGCGTAGCTACGCAGTATTTT. The encoded protein is CASSQGVATQYF.

This clonotype was seen ten or more times. V and J are TRBV15 and TRBJ2-7, with TRBD2 as a possible D gene (6 bases). CDR1 and CDR2 (germline): LNHNV, YYDKDF (reference sequence). There are 15 residues in the CDR3. The V and J ends lost 0 bases and 4 bases respectively, with 13 bases between them. Written as DNA, the CDR3 is TGTGCCACCAGCAGAGATTTCGCGGGATCTTACGAGCAGTACTTC. Translation: CATSRDFAGSYEQYF.

The chain has TRBV9 and TRBJ2-2; D not resolved. The CDR3 loop spans 12 amino acids. Germline values: CDR1 SGDLS, CDR2 YYNGEE. V was cut by 3 bases and J by 2 bases, with 2 bases left in between. The CDR3 nucleotides are TGTGCCAGCAGCGGAAACACCGGGGAGCTGTTTTTT. Protein: CASSGNTGELFF.

The CDR3 is CASNNRMEGYTF. CDR3 coding DNA: TGTGCCAGTAACAACAGGATGGAGGGCTACACCTTC. The V and J genes are TRBV19 and TRBJ1-2; TRBD1 might be the D (5 bases). The length of the CDR3 is 12 residues. Germline loops: CDR1 LNHDA, CDR2 SQIVND (reference sequence). Between the trimmed V and J ends, which lost 7 bases and 8 bases, there was a span of 14 bases.